This TCR beta chain was recovered during a study of T cell responses to AZD1222 COVID-19 vaccine. Trimming cost V 4 bases and J 1 base; bases outside gene matches: 10. Germline CDR1 reads LGHNA; CDR2 reads YSLEER. The length of the CDR3 is 18 residues. Comments on this clone: Its specificity is not known.

Regarding the study as a whole: Baseline seropositives among AZD1222 recipients totaled only 6 or 7. Repertoire collection took place solely once the T cell response had peaked.

Second doses that came at about 4 or about 12 weeks were put together. Data came from immunoSEQ multiplex PCR; TCRdb stores just in-frame clones and leaves some out. Here the sample spans under 130,000 clones, approximately 90% being singletons. This clonotype was obtained from an adult who received the AZD1222 COVID-19 vaccine. This specimen was peripheral blood, taken 28 days after the second AZD1222 dose. The chain recombines TRBV4-3 with TRBJ2-2, with 9 positions matching TRBD2. CDR3: CASSPPLSGSLNTGELFF. The CDR3 DNA sequence: TGCGCCAGCAGCCCCCCCCTTAGCGGGAGCCTGAACACCGGGGAGCTGTTTTTT.